A single sample is the source of the 23 T cell receptor beta chains below, sequenced in a study of blood T cell repertoires in COVID-19. TCRdb's table, derived via immunoSEQ multiplex PCR, lists solely in-frame clones and lacks some. Of hundreds of thousands of clones in the sample, 84% were seen once. Sequencing was carried out using peripheral blood. The receptors stem from a human donor in a cohort sampled during active COVID-19.

The chain is built from TRBV7-9 and TRBJ1-3; D unresolved. V lost 5 bases, J lost 0 bases, and 8 bases lay in between. CDR1 and CDR2 from the germline V gene are SEHNR and FQNEAQ (reference sequence). The CDR3 is 14 residues long. This chain's CDR3 is CASSQTGSGNTIYF. In DNA form, the CDR3 reads TGTGCCAGCAGCCAGACGGGCTCTGGAAACACCATATATTTT.

The chain combines TRBV3-1 (or the pseudogene TRBV3-2) with TRBJ2-5, with D possibly matching TRBD1 (6 bases). The length of the CDR3 is 15 residues. Germline lookup yields CDR1 LGHDT and CDR2 YNNKEL (reference sequence). The ends were cut back, 1 base at V and 5 bases at J, with 14 bases in the middle. Written as DNA, the CDR3 is TGTGCCAGCAGCCAAGGACAGGAAGTATGGGAGACCCAGTACTTC. Translated: CASSQGQEVWETQYF.

CDR3 bases: TGCAGCGTTGTAGCTGAAGGTAACTACGAGCAGTACTTC. Protein: CSVVAEGNYEQYF. The rearrangement joins TRBV29-1 to TRBJ2-7; D gene uncertain. CDR3 size: 13 residues. V shed 4 bases and J shed 3 bases, with 13 bases lying between them. From germline, CDR1 is SQVTM and CDR2 ANQGSEA.

This chain connects TRBV6-5 to TRBJ2-7; D gene ambiguous. V was clipped by 0 bases and J by 2 bases, with 11 bases between them. Germline V gene data show CDR1 as MNHEY and CDR2 as SVGAGI. The CDR3 is made up of 15 amino acids. The CDR3 DNA is TGTGCCAGCAGTTACTCGTTCCAGGCTCCCTACGAGCAGTACTTC. This encodes CASSYSFQAPYEQYF.

This chain links TRBV6-5 with TRBJ2-1; tentative D call: TRBD1 (5 bases). The CDR3 runs 13 residues. Trimming cost V 6 bases and J 7 bases, with 13 bases left between them. The germline V gene encodes CDR1 MNHEY and CDR2 SVGAGI. CDR3 DNA: TGTGCCAGCAGGAAACAGGAGCCTAATGAGCAGTTCTTC. Amino acid sequence: CASRKQEPNEQFF.

The chain couples TRBV25-1 to TRBJ2-7; 7 nucleotides align to TRBD1. The V and J ends lost 4 bases and 2 bases, in that order; junction bases with no gene match: 2. This CDR3 region has 13 residues. Per germline, CDR1 MGHDK and CDR2 SYGVNS. In nucleotides, the CDR3 is TGTGCCAGCAGTGGGGACAGTCCCTACGAGCAGTACTTC. Amino acid sequence: CASSGDSPYEQYF.

CDR3 coding DNA: TGTGCCAGCAGTCTCGGTACACCACTATATGGCTACACCTTC. Translation gives CASSLGTPLYGYTF. The chain carries TRBV6-6 and TRBJ1-2; the D is unclear. Trimming removed 5 bases from V and 5 bases from J, with 15 bases in between. The germline CDR1 and CDR2 sequences are MNHNY and SVGAGI (reference sequence). The CDR3 has 14 amino acids.

The chain is built from TRBV28 and TRBJ2-7, with no clear D. V lost 1 base and J 0 bases, leaving 10 bases between the germline ends. The CDR3 has 15 amino acids. The germline CDR1 and CDR2 sequences are MDHEN and SYDVKM. The CDR3 here is CASSLLSEISYEQYF. CDR3 nucleotides: TGTGCCAGCAGTTTATTGTCGGAGATCTCCTACGAGCAGTACTTC.

CDR3 DNA: TGTGCCAGCAGCTACCGCCAGGCTAGCGGGGATACGCAGTATTTT. As protein: CASSYRQASGDTQYF. The chain combines TRBV5-6 with TRBJ2-3, with TRBD2 matching over 8 bases. Germline CDR1 reads SGHDT; CDR2 reads YYEEEE. Trimming cost V 3 bases and J 6 bases; bases outside gene matches: 9. This CDR3 comprises 15 residues.

CDR3 nucleotides: TGTGCCAGCAGCCAAGACCCCCTAGCGGGAGGGGCAGAGACCCAGTACTTC. Its protein product is CASSQDPLAGGAETQYF. This rearrangement joins TRBV4-2 to TRBJ2-5; 12 positions agree with TRBD2. This CDR3 has 17 residues. The germline CDR1 and CDR2 sequences are LGHNA and YNFKEQ. Germline trimming cut 0 bases from V and 4 bases from J; bases unmatched to any gene: 6.

The chain is built from TRBV19 and TRBJ2-7; TRBD2 matches at 9 bases. There are 16 residues in the CDR3. CDR1 LNHDA and CDR2 SQIVND come from the germline V gene (reference sequence). Losses at the gene ends were 3 bases for V and 4 bases for J; bases not matched to a gene: 10. The CDR3 DNA reads TGTGCCAGTAGTATTCTGGGAGCGGGAGGAGGTTACGAGCAGTACTTC. This gives the protein CASSILGAGGGYEQYF.

Written as DNA, the CDR3 is TGTGCCAGCAGCTTAGGGACAGGGCTCTATGAGCAGTTCTTC. It encodes CASSLGTGLYEQFF. This rearrangement joins TRBV11-2 to TRBJ2-1; 8 nucleotides match TRBD1. CDR1 and CDR2 from the germline V gene are SGHAT and FQNNGV. The CDR3 consists of 14 residues. Trimming took 1 base from V and 8 from J; bases not matched to a gene: 4.

The chain has TRBV2 and TRBJ2-7, with 12 bases identical to TRBD2. Looked up from germline, CDR1 is SNHLY and CDR2 is FYNNEI. V shed 7 bases and J 5 bases; nucleotides not matched to a gene: 9. The CDR3 totals 15 residues. CDR3 loop: CASKMVTSGRDEQYF. The CDR3 DNA reads as TGTGCCAGCAAAATGGTGACTAGCGGGAGAGACGAGCAGTACTTC.

The chain is built from TRBV18 and TRBJ1-2; 10 nucleotides match TRBD1. Trimming removed 6 bases from V and 2 bases from J; junction bases left unmatched: 6. This CDR3 spans 15 amino acids. From germline, CDR1 is KGHSH and CDR2 LQKENI. As DNA, the CDR3 is TGTGCCAGCTCTCGACAGGGGGCGGTGAACTATGGCTACACCTTC. It yields the protein CASSRQGAVNYGYTF.

This chain uses TRBV5-4 with TRBJ1-4; TRBD1 is a possible D gene (6 bases). Per the germline V gene, CDR1 is SGHNT and CDR2 is YYREEE (reference sequence). The CDR3 is made up of 12 amino acids. V shed 5 bases and J shed 9 bases, with 11 bases lying between them. The CDR3 here is CASSRQDQKLFF. The CDR3 coding sequence is TGTGCCAGCAGTAGACAGGACCAAAAACTGTTTTTT.

J is TRBJ2-7 and V is TRBV11-2; D remains ambiguous. The CDR3 spans 13 residues. V lost 2 bases, J lost 6 bases, and 11 bases lay in between. CDR1 and CDR2 from the germline V gene are SGHAT and FQNNGV. The CDR3 DNA sequence: TGTGCCAGCAGCTTATCCTCTATTGGCGAGCAGTACTTC. The encoded protein is CASSLSSIGEQYF.

The chain uses TRBV7-8 and TRBJ2-2; 7 bases map to TRBD2. CDR1 is SGHVS and CDR2 is FQNEAQ in the germline V gene. The CDR3 contains 18 residues. With V trimmed by 5 bases and J by 7 bases, 19 bases remained unmatched. For the CDR3, the DNA is TGTGCCAGCAGCCCCAAGTCGGGGGTGGGACTAAAGGGCGGGGAGCTGTTTTTT. This gives the protein CASSPKSGVGLKGGELFF.

The rearrangement links TRBV5-1 to TRBJ2-7, with unresolved D. Germline CDR1 SGHRS, CDR2 YFSETQ. V lost 4 bases to trimming and J lost 0 bases, with 14 bases between them. The CDR3 totals 15 residues. The CDR3 loop is CASSPAGVRSYEQYF. In nucleotides, the CDR3 is TGCGCCAGCAGCCCTGCAGGCGTCCGCTCCTACGAGCAGTACTTC.

The V call is TRBV19, the J call TRBJ2-1, with 15 nucleotides matching TRBD2. Trimming cost V 3 bases and J 1 base; bases outside gene matches: 7. This CDR3 is built from 19 residues. The germline V gene encodes CDR1 LNHDA and CDR2 SQIVND (reference sequence). In DNA, the CDR3 is TGTGCCAGTAGTATTTTGGGACTAGCGGGGGGAAGGTCCTACAATGAGCAGTTCTTC. It codes for CASSILGLAGGRSYNEQFF.

CDR3 region: CASRGQGTSTDTQYF. For the CDR3, the DNA is TGTGCCAGCAGGGGGCAGGGAACCAGCACAGATACGCAGTATTTT. The chain combines TRBV6-5 with TRBJ2-3, with a possible D match to TRBD1 (5 bases). CDR1 MNHEY and CDR2 SVGAGI come from the germline V gene. V was shortened by 6 bases and J by 0 bases, with 13 bases between the two germline ends. The CDR3 runs 15 residues.

The J gene is TRBJ2-7, the V gene TRBV7-9; 7 bases fit TRBD1. J lost 3 bases, V lost 4 bases, and 3 bases had no gene match. The CDR3 has 13 amino acids. From germline, CDR1 is SEHNR and CDR2 FQNEAQ (reference sequence). In DNA form, the CDR3 reads TGTGCCAGCAGCTCCCGGGACAGCTACGAGCAGTACTTC. Encoded protein: CASSSRDSYEQYF.

This clone was observed a handful of times. The gene calls are TRBV7-9 and TRBJ1-4; D remains unclear. Per germline, CDR1 SEHNR and CDR2 FQNEAQ (reference sequence). This CDR3 comprises 13 residues. V was shortened by 5 bases and J by 5 bases, with 9 bases between the two germline ends. CDR3 sequence: CASSPFGNEKLFF. The DNA for the CDR3 is TGTGCCAGCAGCCCTTTCGGGAATGAAAAACTGTTTTTT.

The chain combines TRBV7-8 with TRBJ2-7; D gene uncertain. The V gene lost 10 bases and the J gene lost 1 base, with 8 bases spanning the gap. CDR1 and CDR2 (germline): SGHVS, FQNEAQ. CDR3 length: 11 amino acids. The CDR3 DNA reads TGTGCCACCCTAAATTCCTACGAGCAGTACTTC. It encodes CATLNSYEQYF.